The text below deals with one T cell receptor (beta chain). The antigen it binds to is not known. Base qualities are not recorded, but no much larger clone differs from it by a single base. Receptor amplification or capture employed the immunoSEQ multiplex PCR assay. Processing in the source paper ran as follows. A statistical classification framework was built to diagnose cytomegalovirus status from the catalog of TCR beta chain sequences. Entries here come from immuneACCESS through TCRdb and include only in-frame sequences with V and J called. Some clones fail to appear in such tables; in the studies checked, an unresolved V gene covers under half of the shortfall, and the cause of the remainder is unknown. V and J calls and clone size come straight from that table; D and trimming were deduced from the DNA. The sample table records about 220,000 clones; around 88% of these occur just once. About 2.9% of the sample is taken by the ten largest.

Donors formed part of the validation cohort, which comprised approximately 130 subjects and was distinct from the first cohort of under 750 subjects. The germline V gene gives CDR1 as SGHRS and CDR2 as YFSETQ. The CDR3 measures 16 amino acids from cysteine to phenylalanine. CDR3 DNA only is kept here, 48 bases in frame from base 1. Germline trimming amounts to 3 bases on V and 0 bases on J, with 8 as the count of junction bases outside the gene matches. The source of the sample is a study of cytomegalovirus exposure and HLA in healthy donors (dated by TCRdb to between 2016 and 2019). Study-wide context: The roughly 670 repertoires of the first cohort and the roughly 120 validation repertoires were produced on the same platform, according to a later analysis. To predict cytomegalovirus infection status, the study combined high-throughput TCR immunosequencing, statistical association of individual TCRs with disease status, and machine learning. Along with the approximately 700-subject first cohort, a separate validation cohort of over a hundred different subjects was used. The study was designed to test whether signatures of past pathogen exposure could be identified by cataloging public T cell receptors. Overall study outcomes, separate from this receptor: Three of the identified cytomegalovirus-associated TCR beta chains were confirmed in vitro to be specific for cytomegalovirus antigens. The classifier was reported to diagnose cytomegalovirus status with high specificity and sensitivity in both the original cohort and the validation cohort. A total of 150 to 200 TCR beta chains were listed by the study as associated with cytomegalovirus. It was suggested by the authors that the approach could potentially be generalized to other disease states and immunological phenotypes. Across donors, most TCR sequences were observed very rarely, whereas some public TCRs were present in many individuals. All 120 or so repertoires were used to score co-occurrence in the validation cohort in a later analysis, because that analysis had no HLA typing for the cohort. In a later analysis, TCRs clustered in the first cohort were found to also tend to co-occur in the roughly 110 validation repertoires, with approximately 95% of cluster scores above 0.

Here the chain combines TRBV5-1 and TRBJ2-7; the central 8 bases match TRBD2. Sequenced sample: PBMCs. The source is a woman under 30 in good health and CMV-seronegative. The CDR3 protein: CASSSGLAPSSYEQYF. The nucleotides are TGCGCCAGCAGCTCTGGACTAGCCCCCTCCTCCTACGAGCAGTACTTC.